A single sample gave rise to the 2 T cell receptor beta chains below, sequenced in a study of blood T cell repertoires in COVID-19 (dated by TCRdb to about 2020). Receptor libraries were prepared by the immunoSEQ multiplex PCR assay. Entries here come from immuneACCESS through TCRdb and include only in-frame sequences with V and J called. Some clones fail to appear in such tables; in the studies checked, an unresolved V gene covers under half of the shortfall, and the cause of the remainder is unknown. The sample contains some 63,000 clones, 70% to 80% of them found a single time. The top ten constitute 32% of the sample. The sample taken for sequencing was peripheral blood. Receptor source: a human donor in a cohort sampled during active COVID-19.

The chain links TRBV13 to TRBJ2-3; unclear D gene. Between the trimmed V and J ends, which lost 5 bases and 1 base, there was a span of 4 bases. In germline, CDR1 is PRHDT, CDR2 FYEKMQ (reference sequence). The CDR3 runs to 12 residues. Written as DNA, the CDR3 is TGTGCCAGCAGCACTGGCACAGATACGCAGTATTTT. Its protein is CASSTGTDTQYF.

The V call is TRBV4-1, the J call TRBJ2-1, with TRBD1 matching 12 bases. The CDR3 is 16 amino acids. Germline-derived CDR1 and CDR2 are MGHRA and YSYEKL. V shed 4 bases, J shed 8 bases, and the junction held 9 bases outside the gene matches. The CDR3 spells CASSRQGQGAGDEQFF. The CDR3 nucleotides read TGCGCCAGCAGCCGCCAGGGACAGGGGGCAGGAGATGAGCAGTTCTTC.